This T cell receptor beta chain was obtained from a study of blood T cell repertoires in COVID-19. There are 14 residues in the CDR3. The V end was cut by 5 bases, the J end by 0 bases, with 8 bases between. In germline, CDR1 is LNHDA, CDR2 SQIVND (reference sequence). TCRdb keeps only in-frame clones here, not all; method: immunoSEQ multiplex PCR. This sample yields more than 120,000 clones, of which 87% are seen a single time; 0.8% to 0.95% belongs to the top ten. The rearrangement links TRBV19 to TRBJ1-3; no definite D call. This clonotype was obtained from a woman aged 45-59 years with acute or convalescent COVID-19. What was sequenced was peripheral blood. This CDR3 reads CASSYSFSGNTIYF. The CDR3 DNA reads TGTGCCAGTAGTTACAGCTTCTCTGGAAACACCATATATTTT.